This T cell receptor (beta chain) derives from a study of shared clonotypes between healthy human individuals. This clone was seen a handful of times. Its antigen is unidentified. Other DNA sequences in this sample translate to the same CDR3. The CDR3 contains 11 residues. The germline V gene encodes CDR1 SGDLS and CDR2 YYNGEE. Trimming stripped 0 bases from V and 7 bases from J, with 2 bases between. Produced via immunoSEQ multiplex PCR; TCRdb's table is partial and in-frame only. The sample yields 1,100,000 or so clones, around 78% seen once. The study's findings and limits: A handful of donors showed sharing of approximately 5% of naive CD4 clonotypes.

This chain uses TRBV9 with TRBJ2-1, with D uncertain. The receptor was derived from a man younger than 35 in good health. Some clones in this sample may be carry-over from other donors' samples. The sequenced sample was memory CD4+ T cells from PBMCs. Regarding subset: CD45RA-negative fraction. The CDR3 nucleotides read TGTGCCAGCAGCGTAGAAAATGAGCAGTTCTTC. Translated, it gives CASSVENEQFF.